Here is one T cell receptor (beta chain) with its context. The antigen is not known. The data stem from a study of PD-1 blockade in classical Hodgkin lymphoma. CDR1 is SGHTA, CDR2 FQGNSA, per germline. Deletions cut 5 bases from V and 14 bases from J, with 27 bases between. The CDR3 extends over 15 amino acids. Regarding the study as a whole: Relapsed/refractory patients reportedly had lower baseline diversity than newly diagnosed patients. Partial responders and progressors had significantly lower baseline TCR diversity. Significantly greater TCR diversity emerged by C4D1 in CD4+ cells but not CD8+ cells.

Profiled with immunoSEQ multiplex PCR; TCRdb holds only in-frame clones, not every one. The sample records about 34,000 clones, over 65% being singletons. All trial patients relapsed after autologous stem cell transplantation. Reported best responses ranged across complete response, partial response or progressive disease. The J gene is TRBJ1-1, the V gene TRBV7-2; D is possibly TRBD1 (5 bases). This clonotype was obtained from a human donor with classical Hodgkin lymphoma. Sequences were derived from peripheral blood mononuclear cells (PBMCs), sampled before the second cycle of nivolumab. The CDR3 DNA sequence: TGTGCCAGCAGCCCCCAACAGTGGGGGGGTGGGTTGACGTTCTTT. Amino acid sequence: CASSPQQWGGGLTFF.